These 13 T cell receptor beta chains came from one sample sequenced in a study of identical twins' blood T cells. TCRdb re-called the 5' RACE reads through MiXCR, storing one row per CDR3 protein. The sample holds fewer than 450,000 distinct CDR3 sequences, roughly 30% seen once. The sample taken for sequencing was PBMCs. Every receptor here comes from a woman aged 18-49 years in good health.

This clonotype has only a few counts. The J gene is TRBJ1-6, the V gene TRBV6-5; D call uncertain. The V end lost 4 bases, the J end lost 7 bases, and 11 bases lay between the germline ends. Per the germline V gene, CDR1 is MNHEY and CDR2 is SVGAGI. This CDR3 has 14 amino acids. CDR3 amino acids: CASSFGIRNSPLHF. The CDR3 DNA reads TGTGCCAGCAGTTTCGGGATCCGAAATTCACCCCTCCACTTT.

This chain connects TRBV29-1 to TRBJ2-7, with D possibly matching TRBD2 (6 bases). Trimming removed 4 bases from V and 4 bases from J, with 17 bases in between. Germline V gene data show CDR1 as SQVTM and CDR2 as ANQGSEA. This CDR3 contains 14 residues. CDR3 bases: TGCAGCGTTGCGCTTCGGGGGTTGGCATACGAGCAGTACTTC. It is translated as CSVALRGLAYEQYF.

This clonotype was recorded a few times. J is TRBJ2-2 and V is TRBV29-1; D tentatively reads TRBD1 or TRBD2 (5 bases each). Germline V gene data show CDR1 as SQVTM and CDR2 as ANQGSEA. The CDR3 runs to 13 residues. V gave up 5 bases and J gave up 4 bases, with 11 bases separating them. This chain's CDR3 is CSVRGVATGELFF. The CDR3 coding sequence is TGCAGCGTTAGGGGAGTCGCCACCGGGGAGCTGTTTTTT.

There are many counts of this clonotype. CDR3 DNA: TGTGCCAGCAGCCCACACGGGACGAACCGGGGGGAGCTGTTTTTT. This gives the protein CASSPHGTNRGELFF. The V and J genes are TRBV3-1 and TRBJ2-2; either TRBD1 or TRBD2 may fit D (5 bases each). V was trimmed by 4 bases and J by 8 bases, leaving 17 bases between them. This CDR3 has 15 amino acids. Germline V gene lookup returns CDR1 LGHDT and CDR2 YNNKEL (reference sequence).

The chain carries TRBV4-3 and TRBJ1-2, with D uncertain. CDR1 and CDR2 from the germline V gene are LGHNA and YSLEER. This CDR3 comprises 13 residues. Between the trimmed V and J ends, which lost 2 bases and 3 bases, there was a span of 7 bases. Written as DNA, the CDR3 is TGCGCCAGCAGCCAAAAGGTTGACTATGGCTACACCTTC. It translates to CASSQKVDYGYTF.

This clonotype turned up a few times. This sequence joins TRBV7-2 and TRBJ2-2; 15 nucleotides align to TRBD2. V gave up 5 bases and J gave up 10 bases; unmatched junction bases: 8. This CDR3 is built from 16 residues. Germline CDR1 SGHTA, CDR2 FQGNSA. The CDR3 coding sequence is TGTGCCAGCAGCCCGGGGACTAGCGGGAGGCGGGTGGAGCTGTTTTTT. Amino acid sequence: CASSPGTSGRRVELFF.

The rearrangement uses TRBV6-1 and TRBJ1-1; a weak D match, TRBD1 (5 bases). CDR1 and CDR2 from the germline V gene are MNHNS and SASEGT. The CDR3 loop spans 14 amino acids. The V end was cut by 2 bases, the J end by 0 bases, with 7 bases between. The CDR3 DNA reads as TGTGCCAGCAGTGAAAGGGGAATGAACACTGAAGCTTTCTTT. Its protein product is CASSERGMNTEAFF.

This clonotype has a count of ten or more. J is TRBJ2-5 and V is TRBV19; possibly TRBD1 for D (6 bases). This CDR3 has 13 amino acids. Trimming removed 3 bases at V and 5 bases at J, with 10 bases between. Germline V CDR1 and CDR2: LNHDA, SQIVND (reference sequence). The CDR3 DNA reads as TGTGCCAGTAGTATCTCAGGGGAGGAGACCCAGTACTTC. Protein sequence: CASSISGEETQYF.

The chain links TRBV6-2 or TRBV6-3 to TRBJ2-1; TRBD1 might be the D (5 bases). CDR1 MNHEY and CDR2 SVGEGT come from the germline V gene. This CDR3 region has 16 residues. V lost 2 bases and J lost 1, with 12 bases in between. For the CDR3, the DNA is TGTGCCAGCAGTTACGGGGCCAGGGCGTCCTACAATGAGCAGTTCTTC. Encoded protein: CASSYGARASYNEQFF.

This clonotype was seen a few times. The chain combines TRBV29-1 with TRBJ1-4, with D maybe TRBD1 (5 bases). This CDR3 is built from 15 residues. Germline CDR1 and CDR2: SQVTM and ANQGSEA. The CDR3: CTLCEGPGRIEKLFF. Written as DNA, the CDR3 is TGCACCTTGTGTGAGGGGCCGGGGAGAATTGAAAAACTGTTTTTT.

This clonotype was seen at least ten times. The chain has TRBV29-1 and TRBJ1-2; D not resolved. The CDR3 is 13 residues long. V dropped 5 bases and J dropped 4 bases, with 14 bases sitting between them. The germline gives CDR1 SQVTM, CDR2 ANQGSEA. CDR3 residues: CSVKHPGGYGYTF. The CDR3 DNA is TGCAGCGTTAAGCACCCCGGTGGCTATGGCTACACCTTC.

As DNA, the CDR3 is TGCGCCAGCAGCTTTCTTAGCCCGATGAACACTGAAGCTTTCTTT. Its protein product is CASSFLSPMNTEAFF. This rearrangement joins TRBV5-1 to TRBJ1-1, with D hard to call. This CDR3 has 15 residues. The V end lost 2 bases, the J end lost 0 bases, and 11 bases lay between the germline ends. Germline V gene sequence: CDR1 SGHRS, CDR2 YFSETQ.

This chain joins TRBV20-1 and TRBJ1-2; possibly TRBD1 for D (6 bases). This CDR3 comprises 13 residues. V was cut by 1 base and J by 8 bases, with 14 bases left in between. Germline values: CDR1 DFQATT, CDR2 SNEGSKA (reference sequence). CDR3 amino acids: CSARVTGAEGYTF. CDR3 in DNA: TGCAGTGCTAGAGTTACGGGGGCGGAGGGCTACACCTTC.